This TCR beta chain was sequenced in a study of T-cell memory formation after mild COVID-19. For the study at large: Largely, TCR clusters stayed within a single donor.

Trimming left V 1 base short and J 8 bases short, with 20 bases between. Germline V gene sequence: CDR1 SGHTA, CDR2 FQGNSA. The CDR3 has 16 residues. Turning to this clonotype: Its specificity is not known.

TCRdb independently ran MiXCR on the 5' RACE reads; one entry per CDR3 protein. The table lists more than 85,000 distinct CDR3 sequences, roughly 11% of them singletons. Overall study results and limits: Contracting clones from day 15 to 85 showed balanced CD4/CD8; later expanders favored CD4+. Cross-reactive memory appears to have joined, as suggested by some responding clones showing up in pre-infection memory. Whether day 37 second-wave clones are SARS-CoV-2-specific was not confirmed.

This receptor was taken from a man aged 18 to 30 who had mild COVID-19 (a few samples of this study predate the infection). Cell type and time point are not known. J is TRBJ1-2 and V is TRBV7-2; the D is unclear. Specimen: PBMCs or a T cell subset sorted from them (not recorded which). The CDR3 DNA reads TGTGCCAGCAGCTTAGAGGGAAGCGAGGATTTAGGCGGCTACACCTTC. Encoded protein: CASSLEGSEDLGGYTF. The complete variable domain, with remaining parts taken from reference TRBV7-2 and TRBJ1-2, reads GAGVSQSPSNKVTEKGKDVELRCDPISGHTALYWYRQSLGQGLEFLIYFQGNSAPDKSGLPSDRFSAERTGGSVSTLTIQRTQQEDSAVYLCASSLEGSEDLGGYTFGSGTRLTVV.